The rows below give T cell receptor beta chains drawn from one sample of a study of identical twins. TCRdb re-called the 5' RACE reads through MiXCR, storing one row per CDR3 protein. The data contain approximately 530,000 distinct CDR3 sequences, about a fifth of them seen just once; the ten biggest clones take up approximately 0.49%. In addition, the sample was reused for a study of yellow fever vaccine responses in identical twins.

The sequencing sample was made of CD4+ T cells sorted from blood. The origin of the receptors is a woman aged 18 to 35 in good health. Both conserved end residues are part of each CDR3. D genes are given only for firm matches. Expanded clones are given a class, and other clones once, few, many or no size at all.

CASISGSAYEQFF	TGTGCCAGCATTAGCGGGAGTGCGTATGAGCAGTTCTTC	few	TRBV12-3/TRBV12-4	TRBJ2-1	TRBD2
CASSLVAAGPYETQYF	TGTGCCAGCAGCTTAGTAGCGGCGGGGCCATATGAGACCCAGTACTTC	-	TRBV7-8	TRBJ2-5	-
CASSEGQGSDTQYF	TGTGCCAGCAGTGAGGGACAGGGTTCAGATACGCAGTATTTT	few	TRBV25-1	TRBJ2-3	TRBD1
CAISESWTKGDEQFF	TGTGCCATCAGTGAGTCGTGGACAAAGGGCGATGAGCAGTTCTTC	few	TRBV10-3	TRBJ2-1	-
CASSQLAGTDTQYF	TGCGCCAGCAGCCAACTAGCGGGGACAGATACGCAGTATTTT	-	TRBV4-1	TRBJ2-3	TRBD2
CASSLRPWGTDTQYF	TGTGCCAGCAGTTTACGGCCGTGGGGCACAGATACGCAGTATTTT	-	TRBV12-3/TRBV12-4	TRBJ2-3	-
CASSLVGPGGVDTQYF	TGCGCCAGCAGCTTGGTCGGACCCGGGGGGGTGGATACGCAGTATTTT	few	TRBV5-1	TRBJ2-3	TRBD2
CASSFFDRSYEQYF	TGCGCCAGCAGCTTCTTCGACAGGTCCTACGAGCAGTACTTC	once	TRBV5-1	TRBJ2-7	-
CAIRTGGYNEQFF	TGTGCCATCAGAACGGGAGGGTACAATGAGCAGTTCTTC	few	TRBV10-3	TRBJ2-1	TRBD2
CASSYRGTGFDYEQYF	TGTGCCAGCAGTTATAGGGGGACAGGGTTTGACTACGAGCAGTACTTC	once	TRBV6-2/TRBV6-3	TRBJ2-7	TRBD1
CASSPPSGGNYNEQFF	TGTGCCAGCTCACCACCTAGCGGGGGGAACTACAATGAGCAGTTCTTC	-	TRBV18	TRBJ2-1	TRBD2
CAIMGTSGMNEQFF	TGTGCCATCATGGGGACTAGCGGGATGAATGAGCAGTTCTTC	few	TRBV10-3	TRBJ2-1	TRBD2
CSARRNSGANVLTF	TGCAGTGCCCGGCGGAATTCTGGGGCCAACGTCCTGACTTTC	few	TRBV20-1	TRBJ2-6	-
CAISESKGGYSFF	TGTGCCATCAGTGAGTCGAAAGGGGGCTATAGTTTTTTT	-	TRBV10-3	TRBJ1-6	TRBD1
CASSIAGGPTTGELFF	TGCGCCAGCAGCATTGCGGGGGGGCCGACCACCGGGGAGCTGTTTTTT	-	TRBV5-1	TRBJ2-2	TRBD2
CASSENEVNTEAFF	TGTGCCAGCAGTGAAAATGAGGTGAACACTGAAGCTTTCTTT	-	TRBV2	TRBJ1-1	-
CATAGAGASNEQFF	TGTGCCACCGCTGGGGCAGGGGCGAGCAATGAGCAGTTCTTC	few	TRBV10-3	TRBJ2-1	-
CASSVTGSHQETQYF	TGTGCCAGCAGCGTAACCGGGAGCCACCAAGAGACCCAGTACTTC	few	TRBV9	TRBJ2-5	-
CSVAGQAITEAFF	TGCAGCGTCGCGGGACAGGCCATCACTGAAGCTTTCTTT	-	TRBV29-1	TRBJ1-1	TRBD1
CSVSDWGGTDTQYF	TGCAGTGTTTCGGACTGGGGAGGGACAGATACGCAGTATTTT	-	TRBV20-1	TRBJ2-3	TRBD2
CAIRLSPQVYEQYF	TGTGCCATCAGACTAAGTCCACAGGTCTACGAGCAGTACTTC	many	TRBV10-3	TRBJ2-7	-
CASSHHPGQGRTYNEQFF	TGTGCCAGCAGCCACCACCCGGGACAGGGTCGGACCTACAATGAGCAGTTCTTC	-	TRBV3-1	TRBJ2-1	TRBD1
CASSFSASGTHEQYF	TGTGCCAGCAGTTTTTCCGCTAGCGGGACCCACGAGCAGTACTTC	-	TRBV28	TRBJ2-7	TRBD2
CASSFSSDSYEQYF	TGTGCCAGCAGTTTCTCGTCGGATTCCTACGAGCAGTACTTC	many	TRBV27	TRBJ2-7	-
CASSCLSGGVETQYF	TGTGCCAGCAGTTGCCTTAGCGGGGGGGTGGAGACCCAGTACTTC	few	TRBV12-3/TRBV12-4	TRBJ2-5	TRBD2
CASSPTRGPAEAFF	TGTGCCAGCAGTCCGACCAGGGGGCCCGCTGAAGCTTTCTTT	many	TRBV12-3/TRBV12-4	TRBJ1-1	TRBD1
CASRYLRDKKETQYF	TGCGCCAGCAGGTATCTCCGGGACAAAAAAGAGACCCAGTACTTC	few	TRBV4-1	TRBJ2-5	-
CASSSPRIAVVTQYF	TGTGCCAGCAGCTCCCCCCGAATAGCGGTAGTTACGCAGTATTTT	-	TRBV11-2	TRBJ2-3	-
CASSVTSVADTQYF	TGCGCCAGCAGTGTTACTAGCGTTGCAGATACGCAGTATTTT	few	TRBV10-1	TRBJ2-3	TRBD2
CSVEDTRTYNEQFF	TGCAGCGTTGAAGATACCCGCACCTACAATGAGCAGTTCTTC	-	TRBV29-1	TRBJ2-1	-
CATSDWTSGSYNEQFF	TGTGCCACCAGTGATTGGACTAGCGGGAGCTACAATGAGCAGTTCTTC	-	TRBV24-1	TRBJ2-1	TRBD2
CASKTSGSAGANVLTF	TGTGCCAGCAAGACTAGCGGGAGTGCTGGGGCCAACGTCCTGACTTTC	-	TRBV27	TRBJ2-6	TRBD2
CASSLGVRYLGANVLTF	TGTGCCAGCAGCTTAGGGGTTCGGTACTTAGGGGCCAACGTCCTGACTTTC	-	TRBV7-2	TRBJ2-6	-
CASSRTEKSNEQFF	TGTGCCAGCAGCCGGACAGAAAAATCCAATGAGCAGTTCTTC	-	TRBV12-3/TRBV12-4	TRBJ2-1	-
CASSLRLTANYGYTF	TGTGCCAGCAGCTTGAGGCTGACAGCTAACTATGGCTACACCTTC	few	TRBV5-6	TRBJ1-2	-
CASSQGVGGPPLHF	TGCGCCAGCAGCCAAGGCGTCGGGGGTCCACCCCTCCACTTT	-	TRBV4-1	TRBJ1-6	-
CASSLQNRGTGQTGELFF	TGTGCCAGCAGCCTTCAGAACAGGGGAACGGGTCAAACCGGGGAGCTGTTTTTT	-	TRBV7-8	TRBJ2-2	TRBD1